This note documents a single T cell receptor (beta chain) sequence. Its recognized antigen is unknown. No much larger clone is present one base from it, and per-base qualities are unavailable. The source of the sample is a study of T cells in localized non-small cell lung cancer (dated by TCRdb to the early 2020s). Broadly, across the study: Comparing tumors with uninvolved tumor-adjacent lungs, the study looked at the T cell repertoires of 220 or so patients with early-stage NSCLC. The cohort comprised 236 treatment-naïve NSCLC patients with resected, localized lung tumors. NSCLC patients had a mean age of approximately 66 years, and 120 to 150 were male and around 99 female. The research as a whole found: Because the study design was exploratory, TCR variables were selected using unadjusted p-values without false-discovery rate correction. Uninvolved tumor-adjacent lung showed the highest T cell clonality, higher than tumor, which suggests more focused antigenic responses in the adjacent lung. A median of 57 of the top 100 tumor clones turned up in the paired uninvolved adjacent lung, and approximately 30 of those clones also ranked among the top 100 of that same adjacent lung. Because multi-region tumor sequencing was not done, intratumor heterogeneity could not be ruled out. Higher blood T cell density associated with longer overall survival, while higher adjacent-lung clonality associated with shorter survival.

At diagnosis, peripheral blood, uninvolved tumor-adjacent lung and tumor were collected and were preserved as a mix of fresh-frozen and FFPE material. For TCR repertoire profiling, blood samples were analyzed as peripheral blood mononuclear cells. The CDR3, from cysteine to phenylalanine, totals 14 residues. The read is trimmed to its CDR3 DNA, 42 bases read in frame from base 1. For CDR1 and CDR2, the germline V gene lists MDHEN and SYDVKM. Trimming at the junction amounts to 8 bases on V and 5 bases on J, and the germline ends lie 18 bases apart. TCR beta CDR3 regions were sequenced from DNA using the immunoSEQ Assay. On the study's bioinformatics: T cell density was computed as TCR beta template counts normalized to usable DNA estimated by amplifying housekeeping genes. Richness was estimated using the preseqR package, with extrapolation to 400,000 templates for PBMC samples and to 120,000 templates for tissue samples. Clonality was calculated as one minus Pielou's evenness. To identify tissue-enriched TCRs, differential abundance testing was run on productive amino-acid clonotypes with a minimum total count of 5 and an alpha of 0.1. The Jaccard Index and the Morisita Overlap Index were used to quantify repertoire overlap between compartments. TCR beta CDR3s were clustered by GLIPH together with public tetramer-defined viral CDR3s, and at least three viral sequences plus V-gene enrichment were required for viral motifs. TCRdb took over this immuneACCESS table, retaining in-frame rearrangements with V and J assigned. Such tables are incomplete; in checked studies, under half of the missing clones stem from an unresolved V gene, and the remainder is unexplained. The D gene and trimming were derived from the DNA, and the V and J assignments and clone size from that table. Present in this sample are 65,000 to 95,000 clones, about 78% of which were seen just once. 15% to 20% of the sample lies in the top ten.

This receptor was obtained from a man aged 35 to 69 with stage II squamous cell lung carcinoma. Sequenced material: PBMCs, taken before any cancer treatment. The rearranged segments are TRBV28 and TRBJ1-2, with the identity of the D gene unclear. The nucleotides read TGTGCCAGCGGCCTGACCCACTTAGAATATGGCTACACCTTC. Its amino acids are CASGLTHLEYGYTF.